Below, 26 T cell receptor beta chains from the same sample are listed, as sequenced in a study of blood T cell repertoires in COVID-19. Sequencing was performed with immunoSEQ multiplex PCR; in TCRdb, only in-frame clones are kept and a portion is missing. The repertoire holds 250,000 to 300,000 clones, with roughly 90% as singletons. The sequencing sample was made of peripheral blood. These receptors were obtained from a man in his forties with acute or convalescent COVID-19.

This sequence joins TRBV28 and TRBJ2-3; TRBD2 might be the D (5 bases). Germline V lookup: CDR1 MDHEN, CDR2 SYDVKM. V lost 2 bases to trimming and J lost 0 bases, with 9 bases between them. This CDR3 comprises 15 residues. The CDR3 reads CASSLRRLSTDTQYF. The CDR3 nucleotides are TGTGCCAGCAGTTTAAGGAGGCTTAGCACAGATACGCAGTATTTT. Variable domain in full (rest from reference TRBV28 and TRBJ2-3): DVKVTQSSRYLVKRTGEKVFLECVQDMDHENMFWYRQDPGLGLRLIYFSYDVKMKEKGDIPEGYSVSREKKERFSLILESASTNQTSMYLCASSLRRLSTDTQYFGPGTRLTVL.

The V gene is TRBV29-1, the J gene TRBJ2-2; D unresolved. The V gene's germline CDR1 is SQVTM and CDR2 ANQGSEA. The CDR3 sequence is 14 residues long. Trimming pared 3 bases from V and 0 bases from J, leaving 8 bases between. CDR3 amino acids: CSVEGKPNTGELFF. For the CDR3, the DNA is TGCAGCGTTGAGGGCAAACCGAACACCGGGGAGCTGTTTTTT.

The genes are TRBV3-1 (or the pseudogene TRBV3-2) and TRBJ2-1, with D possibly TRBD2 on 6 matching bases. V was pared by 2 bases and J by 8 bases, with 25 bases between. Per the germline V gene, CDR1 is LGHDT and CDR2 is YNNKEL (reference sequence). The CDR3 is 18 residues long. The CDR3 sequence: CASSQFGWDFAVQDEQFF. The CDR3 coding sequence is TGTGCCAGCAGCCAATTTGGATGGGACTTCGCCGTACAGGATGAGCAGTTCTTC.

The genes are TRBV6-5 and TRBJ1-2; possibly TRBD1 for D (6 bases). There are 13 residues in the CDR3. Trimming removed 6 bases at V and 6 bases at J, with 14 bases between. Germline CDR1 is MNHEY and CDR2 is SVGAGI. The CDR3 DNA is TGTGCCAGCAGGTTAACAGGGCTGGATGGCTACACCTTC. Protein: CASRLTGLDGYTF.

The DNA of the CDR3 is TGTGCCAGCAGGGGGGGCGGGGAGCTGTTTTTT. Protein product: CASRGGGELFF. The chain is built from TRBV3-1 (or the pseudogene TRBV3-2) and TRBJ2-2; a weak D match, TRBD2 (6 bases). The CDR3 has 11 residues. Per germline, CDR1 LGHDT and CDR2 YNNKEL (reference sequence). V lost 6 bases and J lost 7, with 6 bases in between.

CDR3 in amino acids: CASGWGDTEAFF. Written as DNA, the CDR3 is TGCGCCAGCGGGTGGGGGGACACTGAAGCTTTCTTT. The rearrangement joins TRBV10-2 to TRBJ1-1, with D perhaps matching TRBD1 (5 bases). The V gene lost 8 bases and the J gene lost 3 bases, with 10 bases spanning the gap. The CDR3 extends over 12 amino acids. The germline V gene encodes CDR1 WSHSY and CDR2 SAAADI.

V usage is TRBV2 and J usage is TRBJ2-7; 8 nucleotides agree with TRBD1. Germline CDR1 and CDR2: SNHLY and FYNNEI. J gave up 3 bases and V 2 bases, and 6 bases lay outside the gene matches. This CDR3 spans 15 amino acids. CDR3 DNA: TGTGCCAGCAGTGAACGTCCAGGGGGCTACTACGAGCAGTACTTC. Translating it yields CASSERPGGYYEQYF.

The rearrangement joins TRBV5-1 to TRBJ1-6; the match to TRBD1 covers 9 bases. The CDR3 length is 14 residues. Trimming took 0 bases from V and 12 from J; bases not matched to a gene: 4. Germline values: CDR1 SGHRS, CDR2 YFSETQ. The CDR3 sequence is CASSLEQGALPLHF. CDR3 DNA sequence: TGCGCCAGCAGCTTGGAACAGGGGGCCTTACCCCTCCACTTT. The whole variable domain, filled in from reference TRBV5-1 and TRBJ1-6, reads KAGVTQTPRYLIKTRGQQVTLSCSPISGHRSVSWYQQTPGQGLQFLFEYFSETQRNKGNFPGRFSGRQFSNSRSEMNVSTLELGDSALYLCASSLEQGALPLHFGNGTRLTVT.

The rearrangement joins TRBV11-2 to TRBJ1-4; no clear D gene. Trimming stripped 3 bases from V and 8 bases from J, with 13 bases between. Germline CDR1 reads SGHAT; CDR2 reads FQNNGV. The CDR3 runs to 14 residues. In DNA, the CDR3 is TGTGCCAGCAGCTTCACCCCCGACACGGAAAAACTGTTTTTT. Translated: CASSFTPDTEKLFF.

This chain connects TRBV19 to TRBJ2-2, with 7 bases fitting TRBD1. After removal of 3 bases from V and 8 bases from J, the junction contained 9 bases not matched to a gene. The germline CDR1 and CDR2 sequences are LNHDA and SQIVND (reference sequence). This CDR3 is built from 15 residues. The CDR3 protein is CASSIAQGNSGELFF. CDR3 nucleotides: TGTGCCAGTAGTATCGCACAGGGGAATTCGGGGGAGCTGTTTTTT.

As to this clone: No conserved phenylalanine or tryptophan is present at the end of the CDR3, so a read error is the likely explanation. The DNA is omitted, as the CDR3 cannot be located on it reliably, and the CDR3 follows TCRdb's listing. CDR3 sequence reads: CASSPLGVSP. This chain joins TRBV6-5 and TRBJ1-2; the table calls TRBD1, which could not be checked here. Germline CDR1 and CDR2: MNHEY and SVGAGI. A total of 10 residues make up the CDR3, ends included.

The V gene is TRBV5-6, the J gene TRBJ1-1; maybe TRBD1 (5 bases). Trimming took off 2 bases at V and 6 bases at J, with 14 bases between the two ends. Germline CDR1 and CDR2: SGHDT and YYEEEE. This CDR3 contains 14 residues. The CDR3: CASSFQSRAPEAFF. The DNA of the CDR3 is TGTGCCAGCAGCTTTCAGTCCAGGGCCCCTGAAGCTTTCTTT.

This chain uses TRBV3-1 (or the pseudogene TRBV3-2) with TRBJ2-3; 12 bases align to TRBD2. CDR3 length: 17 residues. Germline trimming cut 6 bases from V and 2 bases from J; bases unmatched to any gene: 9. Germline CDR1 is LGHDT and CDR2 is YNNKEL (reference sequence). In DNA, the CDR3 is TGTGCCAGCAGAGGACCCCTAGCGGGGGGGATCACAGATACGCAGTATTTT. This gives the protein CASRGPLAGGITDTQYF.

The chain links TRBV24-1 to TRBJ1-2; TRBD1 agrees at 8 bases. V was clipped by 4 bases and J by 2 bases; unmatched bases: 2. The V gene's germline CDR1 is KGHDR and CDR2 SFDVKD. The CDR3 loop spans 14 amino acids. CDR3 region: CATSERTGNYGYTF. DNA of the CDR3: TGTGCCACCAGTGAGCGGACAGGGAACTATGGCTACACCTTC.

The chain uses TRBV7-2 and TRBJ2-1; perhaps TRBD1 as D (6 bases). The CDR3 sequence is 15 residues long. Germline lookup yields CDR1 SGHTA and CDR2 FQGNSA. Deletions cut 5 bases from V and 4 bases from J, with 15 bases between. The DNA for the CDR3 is TGTGCCAGCAGCCGTAGACAGGATCCATACAATGAGCAGTTCTTC. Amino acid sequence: CASSRRQDPYNEQFF.

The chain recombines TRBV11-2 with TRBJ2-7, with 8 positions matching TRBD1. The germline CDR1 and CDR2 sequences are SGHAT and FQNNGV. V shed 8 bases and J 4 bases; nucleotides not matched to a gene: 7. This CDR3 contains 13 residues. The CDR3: CASAYRGLYEQYF. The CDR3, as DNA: TGTGCCAGCGCGTACAGGGGGTTGTACGAGCAGTACTTC.

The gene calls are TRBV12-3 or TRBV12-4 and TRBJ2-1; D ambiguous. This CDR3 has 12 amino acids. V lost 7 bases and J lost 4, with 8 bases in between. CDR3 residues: CASNDLYNEQFF. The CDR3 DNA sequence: TGTGCCAGCAACGACTTATACAATGAGCAGTTCTTC.

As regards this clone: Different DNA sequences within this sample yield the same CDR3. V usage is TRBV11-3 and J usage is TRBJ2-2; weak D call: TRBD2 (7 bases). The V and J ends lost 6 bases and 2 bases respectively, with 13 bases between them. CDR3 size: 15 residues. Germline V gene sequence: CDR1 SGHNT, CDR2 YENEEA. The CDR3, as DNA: TGTGCCAGCAGTTTGGGGGGGCGAAACACCGGGGAGCTGTTTTTT. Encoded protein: CASSLGGRNTGELFF.

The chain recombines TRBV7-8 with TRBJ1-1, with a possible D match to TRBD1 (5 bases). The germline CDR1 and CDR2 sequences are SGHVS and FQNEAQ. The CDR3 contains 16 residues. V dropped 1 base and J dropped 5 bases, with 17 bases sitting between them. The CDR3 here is CASSLERGGFGTEAFF. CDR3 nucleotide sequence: TGTGCCAGCAGCTTAGAGAGGGGAGGGTTCGGGACTGAAGCTTTCTTT.

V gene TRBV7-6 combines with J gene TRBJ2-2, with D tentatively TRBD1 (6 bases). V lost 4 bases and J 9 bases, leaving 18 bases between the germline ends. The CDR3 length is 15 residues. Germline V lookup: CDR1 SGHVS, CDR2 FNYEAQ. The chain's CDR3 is CASSSRGADGRELFF. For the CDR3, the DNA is TGTGCCAGCAGCTCCAGGGGCGCCGACGGCCGGGAGCTGTTTTTT.

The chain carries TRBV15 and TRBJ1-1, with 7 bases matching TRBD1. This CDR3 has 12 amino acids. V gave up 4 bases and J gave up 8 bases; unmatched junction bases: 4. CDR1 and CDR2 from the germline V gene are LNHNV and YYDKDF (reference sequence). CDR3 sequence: CATSKGAGEAFF. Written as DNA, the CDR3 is TGTGCCACCAGCAAGGGGGCGGGGGAAGCTTTCTTT.

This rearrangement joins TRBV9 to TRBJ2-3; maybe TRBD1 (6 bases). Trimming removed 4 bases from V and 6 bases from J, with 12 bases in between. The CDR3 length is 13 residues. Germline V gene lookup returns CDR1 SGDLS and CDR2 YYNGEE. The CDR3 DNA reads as TGTGCCAGCAGCCCCCGTCAGGGGGATACGCAGTATTTT. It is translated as CASSPRQGDTQYF.

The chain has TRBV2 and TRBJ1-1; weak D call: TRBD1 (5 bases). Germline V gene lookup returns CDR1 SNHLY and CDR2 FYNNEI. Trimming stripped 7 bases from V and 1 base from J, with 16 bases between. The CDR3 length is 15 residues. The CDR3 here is CASTLRSQGNTEAFF. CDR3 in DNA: TGTGCCAGCACCCTCCGGTCGCAGGGGAACACTGAAGCTTTCTTT.

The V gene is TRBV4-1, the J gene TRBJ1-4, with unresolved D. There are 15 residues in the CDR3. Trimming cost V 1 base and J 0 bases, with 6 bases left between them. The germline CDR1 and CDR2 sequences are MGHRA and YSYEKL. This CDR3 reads CASSQGTATNEKLFF. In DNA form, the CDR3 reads TGCGCCAGCAGCCAAGGAACGGCAACTAATGAAAAACTGTTTTTT.

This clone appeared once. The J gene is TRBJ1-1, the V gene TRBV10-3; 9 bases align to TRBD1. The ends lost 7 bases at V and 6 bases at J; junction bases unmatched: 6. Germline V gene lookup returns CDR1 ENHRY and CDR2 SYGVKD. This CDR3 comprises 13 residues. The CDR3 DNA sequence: TGTGCCATCAAGACACAGGGGGCATCTGAAGCTTTCTTT. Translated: CAIKTQGASEAFF.

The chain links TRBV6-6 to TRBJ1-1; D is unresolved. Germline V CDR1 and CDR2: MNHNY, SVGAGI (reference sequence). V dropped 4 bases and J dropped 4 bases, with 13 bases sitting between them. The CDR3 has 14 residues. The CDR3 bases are TGTGCCAGCAGTTTAATGGGAGGTGGCACTGAAGCTTTCTTT. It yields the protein CASSLMGGGTEAFF.